One and the same sample provided the 30 T cell receptor beta chains below, sequenced in a study of blood T cell repertoires in COVID-19. Method: immunoSEQ multiplex PCR; TCRdb's copy keeps in-frame clones and lacks some. Of approximately 170,000 clones in the sample, more than 75% are singletons; the top ten hold around 5%. Sequenced: peripheral blood. Receptors were obtained from a man aged 18 to 30 with COVID-19, enrolled during active disease.

The chain combines TRBV28 with TRBJ1-1, with D possibly TRBD1 on 6 matching bases. Germline assignment: CDR1 MDHEN and CDR2 SYDVKM. The CDR3 is 16 amino acids. The V end lost 2 bases, the J end lost 0 bases, and 13 bases lay between the germline ends. CDR3 DNA sequence: TGTGCCAGCAGTTTACAGGGGTGGCCCATGAACACTGAAGCTTTCTTT. It encodes CASSLQGWPMNTEAFF.

The chain joins TRBV28 to TRBJ2-1; D possibly corresponds to TRBD1 (7 bases). Germline lookup yields CDR1 MDHEN and CDR2 SYDVKM. The V gene lost 5 bases and the J gene lost 3 bases, with 14 bases spanning the gap. There are 15 residues in the CDR3. The CDR3 nucleotides read TGTGCCAGCAGTGCTCAGGGGGGAGACTACAATGAGCAGTTCTTC. The encoded protein is CASSAQGGDYNEQFF.

The CDR3 spells CASSWGGPQETQYF. The CDR3 DNA sequence: TGTGCCAGCAGCTGGGGGGGGCCCCAAGAGACCCAGTACTTC. The rearrangement links TRBV7-2 to TRBJ2-5; maybe TRBD2 (7 bases). This CDR3 contains 14 residues. The germline V and J ends were trimmed by 4 bases and 1 base, with 10 bases remaining between them. CDR1 is SGHTA, CDR2 FQGNSA, per germline.

The rearrangement links TRBV4-2 to TRBJ2-5, with TRBD2 identical over 11 bases. The V gene's germline CDR1 is LGHNA and CDR2 YNFKEQ. The CDR3 extends over 16 amino acids. V was pared by 1 base and J by 4 bases, with 5 bases of the junction left unmatched. CDR3 residues: CASSQAIAGGAETQYF. The CDR3 nucleotides are TGTGCCAGCAGCCAAGCGATAGCGGGAGGGGCAGAGACCCAGTACTTC.

Here the CDR3 DNA reads TGTGCCAGTAGCCTCGGGACTAGCGGGGTGTCCAAAAACATTCAGTACTTC. It encodes CASSLGTSGVSKNIQYF. The genes are TRBV19 and TRBJ2-4, with 13 positions matching TRBD2. Germline V gene sequence: CDR1 LNHDA, CDR2 SQIVND (reference sequence). The CDR3 spans 17 residues. Unmatched junction bases numbered 7, after V lost 6 bases and J lost 2 bases.

The chain links TRBV6-5 to TRBJ1-5; D is unresolved. The CDR3 consists of 13 residues. The germline gives CDR1 MNHEY, CDR2 SVGAGI. V lost 6 bases to trimming and J lost 3 bases, with 9 bases between them. The DNA of the CDR3 is TGTGCCAGCAGCCCCTACTACAATCAGCCCCAGCATTTT. Translation: CASSPYYNQPQHF.

This chain joins TRBV11-3 and TRBJ2-1; 13 nucleotides agree with TRBD2. CDR3 length equals 14 residues. Germline CDR1 is SGHNT and CDR2 is YENEEA. With V trimmed by 0 bases and J by 15 bases, 5 bases remained unmatched. DNA of the CDR3: TGTGCCAGCAGCTTAGATCGGACTAGCGGGAGTCGGTTCTTC. Its protein product is CASSLDRTSGSRFF.

The chain uses TRBV3-1 (or the pseudogene TRBV3-2) and TRBJ2-7; 10 positions match TRBD2. CDR3 size: 16 residues. Germline V gene lookup returns CDR1 LGHDT and CDR2 YNNKEL (reference sequence). V lost 4 bases, J lost 6 bases, and 12 bases stayed unmatched. This CDR3 is CASSPQGASGSSEQYF. The CDR3 bases are TGTGCCAGCAGCCCCCAAGGGGCTAGCGGGAGTTCCGAGCAGTACTTC.

This clone showed up just once. The chain links TRBV6-2 or TRBV6-3 to TRBJ2-7; tentatively, D is TRBD1 (6 bases). CDR3 length equals 15 residues. The germline V gene has CDR1 MNHEY and CDR2 SVGEGT. V lost 5 bases and J lost 0, with 14 bases in between. The CDR3 nucleotides are TGTGCCAGCAGTACCCGGACAGTCCTCTCCTACGAGCAGTACTTC. Protein product: CASSTRTVLSYEQYF.

For this clone: One junction end does not reproduce the germline sequence, and a read error may be involved. The genes are TRBV6-6 and TRBJ1-4; 7 positions agree with TRBD1. Germline lookup yields CDR1 MNHNY and CDR2 SVGAGI (reference sequence). CDR3 length: 16 residues. CDR3 DNA: TGTGCCAGCAGTTTCTCAACGACAGGGACCCATGAAAAACTGCTTTTT. Its protein is CASSFSTTGTHEKLLF.

The gene calls are TRBV28 and TRBJ1-1; 8 nucleotides match TRBD1. The ends lost 6 bases at V and 0 bases at J; junction bases unmatched: 9. The germline V gene encodes CDR1 MDHEN and CDR2 SYDVKM. The CDR3 is 16 amino acids. The CDR3 sequence is CASRADRGFMNTEAFF. As DNA, the CDR3 is TGTGCCAGCAGAGCTGACAGGGGATTCATGAACACTGAAGCTTTCTTT.

This clone was detected once. The chain links TRBV15 to TRBJ2-7; TRBD1 might be the D (7 bases). Trimming cost V 6 bases and J 6 bases, with 15 bases left between them. CDR1 and CDR2 (germline): LNHNV, YYDKDF (reference sequence). This CDR3 region has 13 residues. In DNA, the CDR3 is TGTGCCACCAGGGTTGCAGGGGGGTCCGAGCAGTACTTC. It is translated as CATRVAGGSEQYF.

The chain recombines TRBV19 with TRBJ2-1, with D possibly matching TRBD2 (5 bases). V was cut by 0 bases and J by 0 bases, with 18 bases left in between. The CDR3 length is 19 residues. Germline CDR1 is LNHDA and CDR2 is SQIVND (reference sequence). CDR3 DNA: TGTGCCAGTAGTATAGAGGGTGGTGGGAGCCTCCTCTCCTACAATGAGCAGTTCTTC. Protein sequence: CASSIEGGGSLLSYNEQFF.

The table lists this clone with a count of one. The rearrangement uses TRBV13 and TRBJ1-1; the match to TRBD1 covers 7 bases. V dropped 4 bases and J dropped 5; count of bases not matched to a gene: 4. The germline CDR1 and CDR2 sequences are PRHDT and FYEKMQ (reference sequence). CDR3 length: 13 amino acids. CDR3 sequence reads: CASSSPGQTEAFF. CDR3 sequence (DNA): TGTGCCAGCAGCTCGCCGGGACAGACTGAAGCTTTCTTT.

The rearrangement links TRBV18 to TRBJ2-7, with 9 bases fitting TRBD2. The CDR3 loop spans 14 amino acids. CDR1 is KGHSH and CDR2 is LQKENI in the germline V gene. J gave up 6 bases and V 1 base, and 4 bases lay outside the gene matches. This CDR3 is CASSPQREVGEQYF. In DNA form, the CDR3 reads TGTGCCAGCTCACCACAGCGGGAGGTTGGCGAGCAGTACTTC.

This sequence joins TRBV27 and TRBJ2-1, with D perhaps matching TRBD1 (6 bases). Per germline, CDR1 MNHEY and CDR2 SMNVEV (reference sequence). With 6 bases removed from V and 8 bases from J, the gap between germline ends came to 11 bases. This CDR3 contains 12 residues. The CDR3 DNA sequence: TGTGCCAGCAGCAACTACAGGGATGAGCAGTTCTTC. Translation gives CASSNYRDEQFF.

The CDR3 reads CATSDNYLDTQYF. For the CDR3, the DNA is TGTGCCACCAGTGACAACTATCTTGATACGCAGTATTTT. The chain joins TRBV24-1 to TRBJ2-3; no clear D gene. This CDR3 region has 13 residues. Trimming removed 4 bases from V and 6 bases from J, with 10 bases in between. CDR1 is KGHDR and CDR2 is SFDVKD in the germline V gene.

Ten or more counts support this clone. This chain joins TRBV11-3 and TRBJ2-1; the match to TRBD1 covers 8 bases. This CDR3 has 16 residues. Germline CDR1 and CDR2: SGHNT and YENEEA. J lost 7 bases, V lost 1 base, and 9 bases had no gene match. The CDR3 spells CASSLGQGAGWNEQFF. The CDR3 DNA follows: TGTGCCAGCAGCTTAGGGCAGGGGGCGGGATGGAATGAGCAGTTCTTC.

The CDR3 protein is CASSLAGGGDEQFF. The CDR3 region has the DNA TGTGCCAGCAGCTTAGCAGGGGGCGGCGATGAGCAGTTCTTC. V is TRBV7-3 and J is TRBJ2-1; 8 positions match TRBD1. The CDR3 spans 14 residues. Germline loops: CDR1 SGHTA, CDR2 FQGTGA. Trimming took 2 bases from V and 8 from J; bases not matched to a gene: 5.

This chain links TRBV21-1 with TRBJ1-1; the listed D gene, TRBD1, was not tested against the DNA. TRBV21-1 is a pseudogene locus. The CDR3 loop spans 15 amino acids. CDR3 DNA: TGTGCCAGCAGCAAGGTCCGCAGGGAGAACACTGAAGCTTTCTTT. It specifies CASSKVRRENTEAFF.

The chain has TRBV2 and TRBJ2-7; D ambiguous. Germline values: CDR1 SNHLY, CDR2 FYNNEI. The V end was cut by 6 bases, the J end by 4 bases, with 4 bases between. This CDR3 spans 10 amino acids. CDR3 DNA sequence: TGTGCCAGCAGGAGGTACGAGCAGTACTTC. Residues: CASRRYEQYF.

The chain carries TRBV3-1 (or the pseudogene TRBV3-2) and TRBJ2-7, with TRBD2 matching over 13 bases. V shed 3 bases and J 0 bases; nucleotides not matched to a gene: 2. The length of the CDR3 is 16 residues. CDR1 and CDR2 from the germline V gene are LGHDT and YNNKEL (reference sequence). CDR3 region: CASSQGTSGNSYEQYF. Here the CDR3 DNA reads TGTGCCAGCAGCCAGGGGACTAGCGGGAACTCCTACGAGCAGTACTTC.

The CDR3 DNA follows: TGTGCCATCAGTGAAAGTCAACTAGCGGGCTACGAGCAGTACTTC. It yields the protein CAISESQLAGYEQYF. The chain recombines TRBV10-3 with TRBJ2-7, with 9 bases that match TRBD2. Losses at the gene ends were 3 bases for V and 3 bases for J; bases not matched to a gene: 6. CDR3 length: 15 amino acids. Germline loops: CDR1 ENHRY, CDR2 SYGVKD.

V gene TRBV5-5 combines with J gene TRBJ1-5, with D perhaps matching TRBD1 (6 bases). Germline CDR1 and CDR2: SGHKS and YYEKEE (reference sequence). V lost 4 bases and J 2 bases, leaving 13 bases between the germline ends. This CDR3 is built from 15 residues. This chain's CDR3 is CASSLRGSGNQPQHF. In DNA form, the CDR3 reads TGTGCCAGCAGCCTCAGGGGATCGGGCAATCAGCCCCAGCATTTT.

V usage is TRBV7-7 and J usage is TRBJ2-2; D unclear. The V end lost 2 bases, the J end lost 6 bases, and 7 bases lay between the germline ends. The CDR3 runs 13 residues. Germline values: CDR1 SSHAT, CDR2 FNYEAQ (reference sequence). This chain's CDR3 is CASSLQASGELFF. CDR3 bases: TGTGCCAGCAGCTTACAGGCTTCCGGGGAGCTGTTTTTT.

The genes are TRBV20-1 and TRBJ2-1, with D possibly TRBD2 on 5 matching bases. V was cut by 3 bases and J by 7 bases, with 13 bases left in between. CDR3 length: 13 amino acids. Germline loops: CDR1 DFQATT, CDR2 SNEGSKA (reference sequence). CDR3 loop: CSASNPGFNEQFF. The CDR3 DNA sequence: TGCAGTGCTAGTAATCCGGGATTTAATGAGCAGTTCTTC.

The V and J genes are TRBV6-2 or TRBV6-3 and TRBJ2-1; TRBD2 matches 7 bases. The J segment lost 4 bases and the V segment lost 0 bases, leaving 3 bases of the junction unmatched. The germline V gene encodes CDR1 MNHEY and CDR2 SVGEGT. The CDR3 loop spans 15 amino acids. CDR3 bases: TGTGCCAGCAGTTACTCTCAGGGAGGGTACAATGAGCAGTTCTTC. Amino acids: CASSYSQGGYNEQFF.

The V gene is TRBV9, the J gene TRBJ1-3; tentative D call: TRBD1 (6 bases). Germline V lookup: CDR1 SGDLS, CDR2 YYNGEE. Trimming left V 0 bases short and J 2 bases short, with 12 bases between. This CDR3 has 16 amino acids. The CDR3 DNA reads TGTGCCAGCAGCGTAGCCGTACAGGGCCCTGGAAACACCATATATTTT. It is translated as CASSVAVQGPGNTIYF. The variable domain in full, with the rest retrieved from reference TRBV9 and TRBJ1-3, is DSGVTQTPKHLITATGQRVTLRCSPRSGDLSVYWYQQSLDQGLQFLIQYYNGEERAKGNILERFSAQQFPDLHSELNLSSLELGDSALYFCASSVAVQGPGNTIYFGEGSWLTVV.

This chain joins TRBV2 and TRBJ2-3; D is unclear. This CDR3 comprises 15 residues. The germline V gene has CDR1 SNHLY and CDR2 FYNNEI. V lost 2 bases, J lost 0 bases, and 9 bases lay in between. The CDR3 sequence is CASSEQQASTDTQYF. The CDR3 DNA sequence: TGTGCCAGCAGTGAACAGCAGGCTAGCACAGATACGCAGTATTTT.

The genes are TRBV30 and TRBJ2-7; tentatively, D is TRBD2 (7 bases). The V end was cut by 2 bases, the J end by 0 bases, with 11 bases between. Germline values: CDR1 GTSNPN, CDR2 SVGIG (reference sequence). The CDR3 length is 14 residues. DNA for the CDR3: TGTGCCTGGAGTAGGGGGGGGTTCTCCTACGAGCAGTACTTC. Its protein product is CAWSRGGFSYEQYF.